This entry is about one T cell receptor beta chain. The antigen is undetermined. The source of the sample is a study of cytomegalovirus exposure and HLA in healthy donors. Study-level points and caveats: Whilst most TCR sequences proved rare, a subset of public TCRs occurred across many donors.

This CDR3 region has 13 residues. The junction had 4 bases not matched to a gene; V was cut back by 6 bases and J by 5 bases. Researchers ran the PCR with 60 Vbeta and 13 Jbeta primers. Only in-frame clones appear in the TCRdb table, and some are missing; sequencing was by immunoSEQ multiplex PCR. This table holds over 130,000 clones, approximately 80% found once. The chain links TRBV23-1 to TRBJ2-1, with 7 bases that match TRBD1. TRBV23-1 is designated an ORF whose function remains uncertain. Material: PBMCs. This clonotype was sampled from a woman aged 40 to 55 in good health and CMV-seropositive. The CDR3 DNA reads TGCGCCAGCAGAGGGGGACAGAACAATGAGCAGTTCTTC. It translates to CASRGGQNNEQFF.